This is a list of T cell receptor beta chains from one sample in a study of blood T cell repertoires in COVID-19. Generated by immunoSEQ multiplex PCR, the TCRdb table keeps only in-frame clones and is missing some. This sample has more than 95,000 clones, with 81% found just once. Sequencing used peripheral blood. The receptors were sampled from a man at least 80 years old with acute or convalescent COVID-19. Both conserved end residues are part of each CDR3. A D gene is named only where the DNA matches it firmly. Only part of the rows carry a size: once, few, many, or a class if the clone is expanded.

j_call,v_call,d_call,clone_size,cdr3_nt,cdr3_aa
TRBJ2-1,TRBV9,NA,once,TGTGCCAGCAGCGCCGAGGGACTTTACAATGAGCAGTTCTTC,CASSAEGLYNEQFF
TRBJ2-7,TRBV19,TRBD1,few,TGTGCCAGTGGGCTAGGGACAGGGATAAACGAGCAGTACTTC,CASGLGTGINEQYF
TRBJ2-5,TRBV18,TRBD1,NA,TGTGCCAGCTCACCACAGACAGGGTGGACGAAGACCCAGTACTTC,CASSPQTGWTKTQYF
TRBJ1-1,TRBV10-3,NA,NA,TGTGCCATCAGTTGGGGGGGCGCGTCCACTGAAGCTTTCTTT,CAISWGGASTEAFF
TRBJ1-1,TRBV12-2,NA,NA,TGTGCAAGTCGCTTAGAGTCGACGGGGTTCGACACTGAAGCTTTCTTT,CASRLESTGFDTEAFF
TRBJ2-7,TRBV11-2,TRBD2,NA,TGTGCCAGCAGCTTACTAGCGGGGGCAATTTCCTACGAGCAGTACTTC,CASSLLAGAISYEQYF
TRBJ2-3,TRBV6-2/TRBV6-3,NA,NA,TGTGCCAGCAGTTTAAGCGGACCTACGCAGTATTTT,CASSLSGPTQYF
TRBJ2-5,TRBV7-7,NA,NA,TGTGCTAGCAGCTTAGACGGCAGGGCGCTGGCACAAGAGACCCAGTACTTC,CASSLDGRALAQETQYF
TRBJ2-1,TRBV9,NA,NA,TGTGCCAGCAGCGTAGAAATGGGGAGCTCCTACAATGAGCAGTTCTTC,CASSVEMGSSYNEQFF
TRBJ1-2,TRBV29-1,NA,few,TGCAGCGTTGAAAGTGACAGGAGATTCTATGGCTACACCTTC,CSVESDRRFYGYTF
TRBJ2-1,TRBV2,TRBD2,NA,TGTGCCAGCAGTACACTAGGACTAGCGGGGAATGAGCAGTTCTTC,CASSTLGLAGNEQFF
TRBJ2-3,TRBV12-3/TRBV12-4,NA,NA,TGTGCCAGCAGTTTGCGCCCCTTGGATACGCAGTATTTT,CASSLRPLDTQYF
TRBJ2-1,TRBV7-2,NA,NA,TGTGCCAGCAGCTTATGGGGGGTTGGTGAGCAGTTCTTC,CASSLWGVGEQFF
TRBJ1-2,TRBV7-2,NA,few,TGTGCCAGCAGCTTAGAAGGGGCGAGTTATGGCTACACCTTC,CASSLEGASYGYTF
TRBJ2-2,TRBV2,TRBD2,NA,TGTGCCAGCAATGAGGGAGGCGGGAGGTTCTCCGGGGAGCTGTTTTTT,CASNEGGGRFSGELFF
TRBJ1-6,TRBV28,NA,NA,TGTGCCACCCTATTGACGCGGGCTTTCCACTTT,CATLLTRAFHF
TRBJ1-2,TRBV19,TRBD1,NA,TGTGCCAGTAGCCGGACAGGGTCGGGCTATGGCTACACCTTC,CASSRTGSGYGYTF
TRBJ2-5,TRBV7-7,NA,NA,TGTGCTAGCAGCCGGGGTGGAGCTGGGGAGACCCAGTACTTC,CASSRGGAGETQYF
TRBJ2-5,TRBV2,TRBD1,NA,TGTGCCAGCGGAGGGGACAGGGGGGAAGAGACCCAGTACTTC,CASGGDRGEETQYF
TRBJ1-3,TRBV30,NA,NA,TGTGCCTTCTCCGGGACACCAGGCTCTGGAAACACCATATATTTT,CAFSGTPGSGNTIYF
TRBJ2-3,TRBV29-1,TRBD1,NA,TGCAGCGTAGGCAGGGGGAGTACAGATACGCAGTATTTT,CSVGRGSTDTQYF
TRBJ2-3,TRBV5-4,NA,NA,TGTGCCAGCACCACAAGGACAGGCACAGATACGCAGTATTTT,CASTTRTGTDTQYF
TRBJ2-1,TRBV3-1/TRBV3-2,TRBD2,once,TGTGCCAGCAGCCAAGGAAATGGACTAGCCACTAATGAGCAGTTCTTC,CASSQGNGLATNEQFF
TRBJ1-1,TRBV7-9,NA,few,TGTGCCAGCAGCTTAAGTGGGAGGAACACTGAAGCTTTCTTT,CASSLSGRNTEAFF
TRBJ2-2,TRBV11-3,NA,NA,TGTGCCAGCAGCTTTACTTTGGGAGTTAACACCGGGGAGCTGTTTTTT,CASSFTLGVNTGELFF
TRBJ1-1,TRBV25-1,NA,many,TGTGCCAGCAGTAGTGACATGAACACTGAAGCTTTCTTT,CASSSDMNTEAFF
TRBJ1-5,TRBV3-1/TRBV3-2,NA,NA,TGTGCCAGCAGCCAGGGGCTAATTGGGAATCAGCCCCAGCATTTT,CASSQGLIGNQPQHF
TRBJ1-4,TRBV9,TRBD1,NA,TGTGCCAGCAGCGTAGTGGCAGGGGGTCGAGAAAAACTGTTTTTT,CASSVVAGGREKLFF
TRBJ1-1,TRBV6-1,NA,NA,TGTGCCAGCATTGAACGGGGTAGGGCTGAAGCTTTCTTT,CASIERGRAEAFF
TRBJ2-7,TRBV7-2,TRBD1,once,TGTGCCAGCAGCTTGCGGACAGGGGCCTCCTACGAGCAGTACTTC,CASSLRTGASYEQYF
TRBJ2-1,TRBV3-1/TRBV3-2,TRBD2,once,TGTGCCAGCAGCCAAGATCTAAGCGGGAGCTCCTACAATGAGCAGTTCTTC,CASSQDLSGSSYNEQFF
TRBJ2-7,TRBV6-5,NA,NA,TGTGCCAGCGCTTGGGACTGGAGTTACGAGCAGTACTTC,CASAWDWSYEQYF
TRBJ2-7,TRBV6-5,NA,NA,TGTGCCAGCAGTTACGGGCAGAGATACGAGCAGTACTTC,CASSYGQRYEQYF
TRBJ2-7,TRBV15,TRBD2,NA,TGTGCCACCAGCAGAGTGAGAAGCGGGAGTTCCTACGAGCAGTACTTC,CATSRVRSGSSYEQYF
TRBJ2-1,TRBV4-1,TRBD1,NA,TGCGCCAGCAGGCTCGGGACAGGGTCCCATGAGCAGTTCTTC,CASRLGTGSHEQFF
TRBJ1-6,TRBV18,TRBD1,NA,TGTGCCAGCTCACCGCCCGACAGGGTAGGTGATTCACCCCTCCACTTT,CASSPPDRVGDSPLHF
TRBJ1-5,TRBV7-9,TRBD1,NA,TGTGCCAGCAGCTTAGGACAGGGGGCGAAGGGTCAGCCCCAGCATTTT,CASSLGQGAKGQPQHF
TRBJ1-1,TRBV29-1,NA,NA,TGCAGCGTTTCGCCTTCGGGGGGAAGCACTGAAGCTTTCTTT,CSVSPSGGSTEAFF